This T cell receptor (beta chain) was captured in a study of PD-1 blockade in classical Hodgkin lymphoma. This clone appeared a few times. Antigen: not known. Study-level findings and limits: CD4+ TCR diversity, unlike CD8+, rose significantly by C4D1.

The CDR3 length is 13 residues. Germline-derived CDR1 and CDR2 are SQVTM and ANQGSEA. V lost 5 bases to trimming and J lost 1 base, with 11 bases between them. Produced via immunoSEQ multiplex PCR; TCRdb's table is partial and in-frame only. Among 46,000 or so clones listed, approximately 73% were seen once. There was relapse after autologous stem cell transplantation in every patient, and there was variation in brentuximab vedotin exposure. The input for sequencing was peripheral blood mononuclear cells (PBMCs), taken at baseline. The receptor was isolated from a human donor with classical Hodgkin lymphoma. The chain has TRBV29-1 and TRBJ1-1; D is unresolved. The CDR3 DNA reads TGCAGCGTTCAGGTGCTCGAGAACACTGAAGCTTTCTTT. Amino acid sequence: CSVQVLENTEAFF.